The 5 T cell receptor beta chains below come from one sample, sequenced in a study of T-cell reconstitution after alpha-beta-depleted transplantation in children. Using unique molecular identifiers, the investigators prepared the TCRbeta library. TCRdb called the PCR reads again in MiXCR, with one record for every CDR3 protein. The top ten clones hold 0.79% of a sample with 700,000 or so distinct CDR3 sequences, about 12% of them seen once. This specimen was PBMCs, taken before TCRalphabeta/CD19-depleted stem cell transplant. The origin of the receptors is a girl aged 2 to 10 with congenital amegakaryocytic thrombocytopenia, due to receive a stem cell transplant.

A few counts support this clonotype. The CDR3 DNA follows: TGTGCCAGCAGTTTCCCGGGACACCTCACTCAAGAGACCCAGTACTTC. It is translated as CASSFPGHLTQETQYF. The V call is TRBV7-2, the J call TRBJ2-5; the D gene is possibly TRBD1 (6 bases). This CDR3 region has 16 residues. The V and J ends lost 6 bases and 2 bases respectively, with 19 bases between them. Germline loops: CDR1 SGHTA, CDR2 FQGNSA.

This clonotype was seen only a few times. The chain couples TRBV30 to TRBJ2-1; 7 bases match TRBD1. Germline-derived CDR1 and CDR2 are GTSNPN and SVGIG (reference sequence). Germline trimming cut 1 base from V and 3 bases from J; bases unmatched to any gene: 3. The CDR3 totals 14 residues. CDR3 protein: CAWSGDSLYNEQFF. CDR3 sequence (DNA): TGTGCCTGGAGTGGGGACAGCCTCTACAATGAGCAGTTCTTC.

The chain employs TRBV29-1 and TRBJ1-1; D might be TRBD1 (5 bases). Trimming left V 4 bases short and J 4 bases short, with 13 bases between. Germline V lookup: CDR1 SQVTM, CDR2 ANQGSEA. The CDR3 runs to 13 residues. CDR3 in DNA: TGCAGCGTTGGAGAGGGGCCCGGCACTGAAGCTTTCTTT. It encodes CSVGEGPGTEAFF.

This clonotype was counted between two and nine times. The gene calls are TRBV11-3 and TRBJ2-2, with 8 bases that match TRBD1. CDR1 and CDR2 (germline): SGHNT, YENEEA. The CDR3 spans 15 residues. The J segment lost 5 bases and the V segment lost 5 bases, leaving 7 bases of the junction unmatched. CDR3 DNA: TGTGCCAGCAGCGACAGACAGGGGTTAACCGGGGAGCTGTTTTTT. The encoded protein is CASSDRQGLTGELFF.

The CDR3 spells CASSLGPGTSGEQYF. In DNA, the CDR3 is TGTGCCAGCAGTTTGGGACCCGGGACTAGCGGCGAGCAGTACTTC. The genes are TRBV12-3 or TRBV12-4 and TRBJ2-7; 11 bases are a match to TRBD2. V shed 3 bases and J 6 bases; nucleotides not matched to a gene: 7. CDR3 length: 15 amino acids.